A selection of T cell receptor beta chains follows, all from one sample in a study of blood T cell repertoires in COVID-19. This table comes from immunoSEQ multiplex PCR, and its TCRdb copy is limited to in-frame clones, with some not included. Of some 210,000 clones listed, approximately 86% are singletons. Sequencing was performed on PBMCs or T cells enriched from blood (not recorded which). These receptors all come from a man between 18 and 29 years old with acute COVID-19. Each CDR3 is given with its conserved first and last residue. The D gene is left open where the match is weak. Expanded clones get a size class; other rows say once, few or many, or leave the size out.

J gene	V gene	clone size	CDR3 length	D gene	CDR3 DNA	CDR3 protein
TRBJ2-7	TRBV18	once	14	TRBD1	TGTGCCAGCTCACCAGGGACAGCCTCCTACGAGCAGTACTTC	CASSPGTASYEQYF
TRBJ2-7	TRBV28	NA	13	NA	TGTGCCAGCACCCGGGTCTCTTTCTACGAGCAGTACTTC	CASTRVSFYEQYF
TRBJ1-2	TRBV15	NA	14	NA	TGTGCCACCAGCAGAGACACCGCGAACTATGGCTACACCTTC	CATSRDTANYGYTF
TRBJ2-5	TRBV9	once	15	TRBD1	TGTGCCAGCAGCGCAGCCCAGACAGGGTTGGAGACCCAGTACTTC	CASSAAQTGLETQYF
TRBJ1-1	TRBV18	NA	11	NA	TGTGCCAGCTCCCGGGGACTTGAAGCTTTCTTT	CASSRGLEAFF
TRBJ2-5	TRBV16	NA	16	NA	TGTGCCAGCAGCCAATTTGAGGGCGGAGGCCGAGAGACCCAGTACTTC	CASSQFEGGGRETQYF
TRBJ2-5	TRBV27	NA	16	TRBD2	TGTGCCAGCAGAAGGGGAGCGGGAGGGTATGGAGAGACCCAGTACTTC	CASRRGAGGYGETQYF
TRBJ2-5	TRBV27	once	13	NA	TGTGCCAGCAGTCCTTCGGCCGGGAAGACCCAGTACTTC	CASSPSAGKTQYF
TRBJ2-1	TRBV10-1	NA	13	NA	TGCGCCAGCAGTGTGGGGCCCTACAATGAGCAGTTCTTC	CASSVGPYNEQFF
TRBJ1-1	TRBV3-1/TRBV3-2	NA	15	TRBD1	TGTGCCAGCAGGAAAGGGACCCAGGGGGACTCTGAAGCTTTCTTT	CASRKGTQGDSEAFF
TRBJ2-1	TRBV19	NA	14	TRBD2	TGTGCCAGTAAAGGGGAGGGCCGCGAAAATGAGCAGTTCTTC	CASKGEGRENEQFF
TRBJ2-5	TRBV3-1/TRBV3-2	once	14	NA	TGTGCCAGCAGCCAAGATACAGGGAAGGAGACCCAGTACTTC	CASSQDTGKETQYF
TRBJ2-2	TRBV3-1/TRBV3-2	NA	11	NA	TGTGCCAGCAGCCAATCTGGGGAGCTGTTTTTT	CASSQSGELFF
TRBJ2-7	TRBV13	NA	15	TRBD1	TGTGCCAGCAGCCCCGGAACAACAGGGGTCAACGAGCAGTACTTC	CASSPGTTGVNEQYF
TRBJ2-3	TRBV27	NA	14	NA	TGTGCCAGCAGTCCCTCGCTAGCCACAGATACGCAGTATTTT	CASSPSLATDTQYF
TRBJ2-7	TRBV28	NA	15	NA	TGTGCCAGCAGCTTAGGGGGGATTACCTCCTACGAGCAGTACTTC	CASSLGGITSYEQYF
TRBJ2-1	TRBV28	NA	19	TRBD2	TGTGCCAGCGGCCGGCTGGGACTAGCGCAGCAGGGGTCCTACAATGAGCAGTTCTTC	CASGRLGLAQQGSYNEQFF